These T cell receptor beta chains were read from a single sample in a study of technical replicates of blood from a handful of donors. Sequencing used immunoSEQ multiplex PCR; TCRdb keeps in-frame clones, though not all of them. In the table there are more than 90,000 clones, 95% of which are singletons. Sequenced: T cells isolated from PBMCs. The receptors stem from a human donor in good health. CDR3s include the opening cysteine and the closing phenylalanine or tryptophan. The D gene is left open where the match is weak. The size of a clone is reported for some rows only, either as once, few or many, or as a class for expanded clones.

cdr3_nt cdr3_aa cdr3_length d_call v_call clone_size j_call
TGTGCCAGCAGTTTTACAGGGGCCCGAAGCAATCAGCCCCAGCATTTT CASSFTGARSNQPQHF 16 TRBD1 TRBV27 - TRBJ1-5
TGTGCCAGCTCACCACGGAGTCAGAACACTGAAGCTTTCTTT CASSPRSQNTEAFF 14 - TRBV18 - TRBJ1-1
TGCGCCAGCAGCTTGGGCGTGCAGGGGGTTGAAGCTTTCTTT CASSLGVQGVEAFF 14 TRBD1 TRBV5-1 - TRBJ1-1
TGTGCCAGCAGCTTGGCCACGGGGGAGGGGGAGGAAAAACTGTTTTTT CASSLATGEGEEKLFF 16 - TRBV5-5 once TRBJ1-4
TGTGCCAGCTCACCAGAGCGCGTAAGTTACAATGAGCAGTTCTTC CASSPERVSYNEQFF 15 - TRBV18 - TRBJ2-1
TGCGCCAGCATATCCCGGGAGGGCATCAACAATGAGCAGTTCTTC CASISREGINNEQFF 15 TRBD2 TRBV10-2 - TRBJ2-1
TGTGCCAGCAGCTTATCTAGGGACAGGGGTAATTCACCCCTCCACTTT CASSLSRDRGNSPLHF 16 TRBD1 TRBV7-6 - TRBJ1-6
TGTGCCAGCAGTGAAATGGGGGGCGGGGGCTATGGCTACACCTTC CASSEMGGGGYGYTF 15 - TRBV6-1 once TRBJ1-2
TGTGCCAGCAGCTTACCTCTAGCGGGGGGGCCCACGGATGAGCAGTTCTTC CASSLPLAGGPTDEQFF 17 TRBD2 TRBV7-9 - TRBJ2-1
TGCGCCAGCAGCATACAGGGACCGTTCTACGAAAAACTGTTTTTT CASSIQGPFYEKLFF 15 - TRBV5-1 - TRBJ1-4
TGTGCCTGGAGGGGACAGGGTGAAGCTTTCTTT CAWRGQGEAFF 11 TRBD1 TRBV30 - TRBJ1-1
TGTGCCTGGAGCCTTTTCCGGGACAGCCTGTTGTTT CAWSLFRDSLLF 12 TRBD1 TRBV30 - TRBJ2-7
TGTGCCAGTAATACAGGGAGCCTGGGCTACACCTTC CASNTGSLGYTF 12 - TRBV19 - TRBJ1-2
TGCGCCAGCAGCTTGGTTAGTTACCAAGAGACCCAGTACTTC CASSLVSYQETQYF 14 - TRBV5-1 - TRBJ2-5
TGTGCCAGTAGTATAGATCGGATTAGCGGGGGGGTAGGTTGGAATGAGCAGTTCTTC CASSIDRISGGVGWNEQFF 19 TRBD2 TRBV19 - TRBJ2-1
TGTGCCAGCAGCGCGGGCCCCGAAGCTTTCTTT CASSAGPEAFF 11 - TRBV14 - TRBJ1-1
TGTGCCAGCAGCTTATTAATGGTCAGGGAAGCTTTCTTT CASSLLMVREAFF 13 - TRBV7-2 - TRBJ1-1
TGTGCCAGCAGCTTTCCGGGACAGGGTAAGGTTGGAAACACCATATATTTT CASSFPGQGKVGNTIYF 17 TRBD1 TRBV7-3 - TRBJ1-3
TGTGCCAGCAGTGCAGAGGACAGGGAGTACCAAGAGACCCAGTACTTC CASSAEDREYQETQYF 16 TRBD1 TRBV25-1 - TRBJ2-5
TGTGCCAGCAGCTTAAGGGGGGGGCCAGCCACCGACTATGGCTACACCTTC CASSLRGGPATDYGYTF 17 - TRBV7-3 - TRBJ1-2
TGTGCCACCAGCAGAAAGGTGGTGGGTGGCGGGGGAGATACGCAGTATTTT CATSRKVVGGGGDTQYF 17 TRBD2 TRBV15 once TRBJ2-3
TGTGCCAGCTCAAAGACTGGACTGGGCGACAATGAGCAGTTCTTC CASSKTGLGDNEQFF 15 - TRBV18 - TRBJ2-1
TGTGCCAGCAGTGAAGCTCCAGGGGGCACTGAAGCTTTCTTT CASSEAPGGTEAFF 14 TRBD1 TRBV6-1 - TRBJ1-1
TGTGCCAGCAGTGATAGCGGGAGGGCCGCAGATACGCAGTATTTT CASSDSGRAADTQYF 15 TRBD2 TRBV6-4 - TRBJ2-3
TGTGCCAGCAGTTTGGAGTCCAAACGCACAGATACGCAGTATTTT CASSLESKRTDTQYF 15 - TRBV28 - TRBJ2-3
TGTGCCAGCAGCCCGTGGACTAGCGGGGGCCGCGATACGCAGTATTTT CASSPWTSGGRDTQYF 16 TRBD2 TRBV5-4 - TRBJ2-3